The 17 T cell receptor beta chains in this list originate from one sample, sequenced in a study of beta chain features in type 1 diabetes listed by TCRdb under 2018. The receptor library was made with the immunoSEQ multiplex PCR assay. All of the isolated RNA was reverse transcribed with the High Capacity cDNA Reverse Transcription Kit, so expressed TCRB transcripts were sequenced. In TCRdb, the immuneACCESS table is reduced to in-frame sequences with V and J assigned. These tables do not hold every clone; where another copy was compared, an unresolved V gene accounts for under half, and the others remain unexplained. This sample lists about 620,000 clones; roughly a sixth were detected once. 0.09% to 0.095% of the sample goes to the ten largest clones. The sequencing input was naive CD4+ T cells from blood. The sample's cell subset or site label, decoded: true naive CD4+ T cells. The receptors originated from a man aged 18 to 35 in good health.

This clone was seen more than once but under ten times. Other DNA sequences in the sample encode the same CDR3. The chain links TRBV29-1 to TRBJ2-5; a weak D match, TRBD1 (6 bases). CDR1 is SQVTM and CDR2 is ANQGSEA in the germline V gene. The CDR3 has 12 amino acids. V was cut by 3 bases and J by 6 bases, with 11 bases left in between. The CDR3 is CSVDSQGKTQYF. As DNA, the CDR3 is TGCAGCGTTGACAGTCAGGGGAAGACCCAGTACTTC.

This clone was seen only a few times. This sequence joins TRBV5-1 and TRBJ1-5, with D possibly being TRBD1 (5 bases). The V and J ends lost 6 bases and 3 bases respectively, with 19 bases between them. This CDR3 is built from 16 residues. The germline V gene has CDR1 SGHRS and CDR2 YFSETQ. For the CDR3, the DNA is TGCGCCAGCAAACCTTTCACAGGTCTCAACAATCAGCCCCAGCATTTT. This encodes CASKPFTGLNNQPQHF.

A few counts support this clone. The rearrangement uses TRBV5-1 and TRBJ1-1; 12 positions match TRBD1. This CDR3 spans 17 amino acids. The germline V gene has CDR1 SGHRS and CDR2 YFSETQ. Unmatched junction bases numbered 7, after V lost 0 bases and J lost 4 bases. The CDR3 region has the DNA TGCGCCAGCAGCTTGGATGGGACAGGGGGCGCATTCACTGAAGCTTTCTTT. Amino acid sequence: CASSLDGTGGAFTEAFF.

The chain uses TRBV14 and TRBJ1-2; D unclear. V lost 4 bases and J 8 bases, leaving 23 bases between the germline ends. Germline CDR1 is SGHDN and CDR2 is FVKESK. The CDR3 loop spans 16 amino acids. Here the CDR3 reads CASSRVGVRTGSGYTF. Here the CDR3 DNA reads TGTGCCAGCAGCCGCGTCGGAGTACGGACGGGGAGCGGCTACACCTTC.

The genes are TRBV4-3 and TRBJ2-7; D remains unclear. This CDR3 is built from 15 residues. The V end was cut by 0 bases, the J end by 7 bases, with 16 bases between. The germline V gene encodes CDR1 LGHNA and CDR2 YSLEER. The CDR3 here is CASSQEAGVPWEQYF. DNA for the CDR3: TGCGCCAGCAGCCAAGAAGCAGGAGTTCCCTGGGAGCAGTACTTC.

The chain couples TRBV4-3 to TRBJ2-7, with D possibly TRBD1 on 6 matching bases. The CDR3 spans 13 residues. V was cut by 2 bases and J by 10 bases, with 15 bases left in between. Germline loops: CDR1 LGHNA, CDR2 YSLEER. Here the CDR3 DNA reads TGCGCCAGCAGCCAAAGGGACACGGGTGAACAGTACTTC. Translation gives CASSQRDTGEQYF.

The chain combines TRBV7-2 with TRBJ2-2, with 7 bases aligning to TRBD2. The CDR3 consists of 16 residues. Looked up from germline, CDR1 is SGHTA and CDR2 is FQGNSA. After removal of 6 bases from V and 0 bases from J, the junction contained 7 bases not matched to a gene. Here the CDR3 reads CASRAQGGTNTGELFF. CDR3 coding DNA: TGTGCCAGCAGGGCTCAGGGAGGGACGAACACCGGGGAGCTGTTTTTT.

This clone has only a few counts. The chain employs TRBV28 and TRBJ2-2; the D is unclear. Trimming shortened V by 5 bases and J by 4 bases, and 5 bases separated the two germline ends. The CDR3 length is 12 residues. Germline V lookup: CDR1 MDHEN, CDR2 SYDVKM. CDR3: CASSHPTGELFF. In DNA, the CDR3 is TGTGCCAGCAGTCATCCCACCGGGGAGCTGTTTTTT.

This clone was counted a few times. The V call is TRBV9, the J call TRBJ2-7; the match to TRBD2 covers 12 bases. With V trimmed by 4 bases and J by 4 bases, 9 bases remained unmatched. CDR1 is SGDLS, CDR2 YYNGEE, per germline. The CDR3 covers 16 residues. The CDR3 DNA reads as TGTGCCAGCAGCCCGACTAGCGGGGGATGGGGATACGAGCAGTACTTC. It yields the protein CASSPTSGGWGYEQYF.

This clone showed up just a few times. The V call is TRBV2, the J call TRBJ1-1, with D uncertain. Germline loops: CDR1 SNHLY, CDR2 FYNNEI. This CDR3 has 11 amino acids. V lost 7 bases to trimming and J lost 0 bases, with 3 bases between them. CDR3 loop: CASILNTEAFF. DNA for the CDR3: TGTGCCAGCATCCTGAACACTGAAGCTTTCTTT.

With regard to this clone: One junction end does not reproduce the germline sequence, and a read error may be involved. The chain uses TRBV7-7 and TRBJ2-7; D perhaps matches TRBD1 (6 bases). This CDR3 spans 15 amino acids. Germline V gene data show CDR1 as SSHAT and CDR2 as FNYEAQ (reference sequence). The CDR3 protein is CASSQSLGAADEQYF. CDR3 in DNA: TGTGCTAGCAGCCAAAGCCTGGGGGCCGCGGACGAGCAGTACTTC.

This clone showed up just a few times. V and J are TRBV7-3 and TRBJ1-1; D remains unclear. Germline V gene data show CDR1 as SGHTA and CDR2 as FQGTGA. The CDR3 extends over 13 amino acids. Deletions cut 5 bases from V and 6 bases from J, with 13 bases between. The CDR3 reads CASSKGLISEAFF. In nucleotides, the CDR3 is TGTGCCAGCAGCAAAGGTCTGATCTCTGAAGCTTTCTTT.

In its sample, this clone was seen a few times. This sequence joins TRBV4-3 and TRBJ2-6; TRBD1 aligns across 8 bases. From germline, CDR1 is LGHNA and CDR2 YSLEER. V lost 1 base, J lost 5 bases, and 4 bases stayed unmatched. The CDR3 is 16 residues long. The CDR3 region is CASSQGTGGRANVLTF. The CDR3 DNA is TGCGCCAGCAGCCAAGGCACAGGGGGTCGGGCCAACGTCCTGACTTTC.

This clone was picked up a small number of times. This rearrangement joins TRBV30 to TRBJ1-5, with a weak D call TRBD1 (5 bases). The CDR3 has 14 residues. V was clipped by 1 base and J by 4 bases, with 11 bases between them. CDR1 is GTSNPN and CDR2 is SVGIG in the germline V gene (reference sequence). The CDR3 loop is CAWSEGWGNQPQHF. CDR3 DNA: TGTGCCTGGAGTGAGGGCTGGGGGAATCAGCCCCAGCATTTT.

This clone has only a few counts. The chain is built from TRBV18 and TRBJ2-7; 7 nucleotides match TRBD2. CDR1 KGHSH and CDR2 LQKENI come from the germline V gene. The CDR3 is 14 residues long. J gave up 2 bases and V 4 bases, and 5 bases lay outside the gene matches. The CDR3 region has the DNA TGTGCCAGCTCACTACTAGCGAGTACCTACGAGCAGTACTTC. It yields the protein CASSLLASTYEQYF.

This clone was found a few times. The chain recombines TRBV10-3 with TRBJ2-3; 9 nucleotides agree with TRBD1. V lost 8 bases, J lost 1 base, and 4 bases stayed unmatched. The germline V gene encodes CDR1 ENHRY and CDR2 SYGVKD. The CDR3 sequence is 14 residues long. CDR3 region: CAIGGQGRTDTQYF. As DNA, the CDR3 is TGTGCCATCGGCGGACAGGGGCGCACAGATACGCAGTATTTT.

This chain uses TRBV4-1 with TRBJ2-2, with D unresolved. The CDR3 is 14 amino acids. Trimming stripped 1 base from V and 7 bases from J, with 10 bases between. Germline lookup yields CDR1 MGHRA and CDR2 YSYEKL. CDR3 sequence reads: CASSQVTLGGELFF. DNA of the CDR3: TGCGCCAGCAGCCAAGTTACCTTAGGCGGGGAGCTGTTTTTT.